This record looks at one T cell receptor beta chain sequence and its context. Antigen specificity is unknown. This sample was included in a study of shared clonotypes between healthy human individuals. Findings of the study overall: Non-shared clonotypes had lower generation probabilities than those shared by all four donors.

This CDR3 is built from 15 residues. In germline, CDR1 is SGHKS, CDR2 YYEKEE (reference sequence). Trimming took 0 bases from V and 1 from J, leaving 10 bases between them. Sequenced by immunoSEQ multiplex PCR; TCRdb stores in-frame clones only, minus some. Of some 1.4 million clones listed, roughly 97% are singletons. The sample consisted of naive CD4+ T cells sorted from blood. Subset specified: CD45RA+ positively selected. This rearrangement joins TRBV5-5 to TRBJ1-1; D is ambiguous. This sequence originates from a man younger than 45 in good health. CDR3 sequence reads: CASSLVSKANTEAFF. DNA for the CDR3: TGTGCCAGCAGCTTGGTGTCAAAAGCGAACACTGAAGCTTTCTTT.